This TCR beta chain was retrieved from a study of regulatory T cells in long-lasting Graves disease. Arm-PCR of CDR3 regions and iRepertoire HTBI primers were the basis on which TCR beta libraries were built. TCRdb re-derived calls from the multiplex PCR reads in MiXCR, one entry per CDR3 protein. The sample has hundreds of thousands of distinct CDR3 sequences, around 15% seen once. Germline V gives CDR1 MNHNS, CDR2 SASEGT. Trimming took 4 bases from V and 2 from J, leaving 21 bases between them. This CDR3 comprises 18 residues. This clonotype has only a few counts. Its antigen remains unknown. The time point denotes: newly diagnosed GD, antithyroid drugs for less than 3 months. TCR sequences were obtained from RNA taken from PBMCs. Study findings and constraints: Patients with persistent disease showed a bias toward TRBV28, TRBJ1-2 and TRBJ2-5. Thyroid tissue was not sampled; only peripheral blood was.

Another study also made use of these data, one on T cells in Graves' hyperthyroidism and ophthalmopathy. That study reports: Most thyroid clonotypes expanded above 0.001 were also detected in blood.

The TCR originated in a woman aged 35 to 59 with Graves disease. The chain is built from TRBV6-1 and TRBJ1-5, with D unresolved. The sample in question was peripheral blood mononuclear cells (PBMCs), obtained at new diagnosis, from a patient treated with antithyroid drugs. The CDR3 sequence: CASSVSGREFHGNQPQHF. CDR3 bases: TGTGCCAGCAGTGTAAGTGGGAGGGAATTTCACGGCAATCAGCCCCAGCATTTT.